The clone carrying this T cell receptor beta chain has just a few counts. Its antigen is undetermined. Treatment here: around 19 received Ad26.COV2.S at low or high dose, single or two shots; 5 received placebo; per-sample allocation not given. Vaccine and placebo recipients were sampled on day 63 after the first injection. Expressing Wuhan-strain SARS-CoV-2 spike, an Ad26 vector served as the vaccine. This entry is derived from a study of Ad26.COV2.S vaccination and SARS-CoV-2 variants. On the study more broadly: The authors gave Ad26.COV2.S intramuscularly, either once or twice 56 days apart.

Trimming stripped 4 bases from V and 1 base from J, with 7 bases between. From germline, CDR1 is MNHNY and CDR2 SVGAGI (reference sequence). This CDR3 is built from 13 residues. Study findings and constraints: Substantial breadth was reportedly displayed by spike-specific CD8+ and CD4+ T cell responses after vaccination. Those who received the vaccine showed greater spike-specific TCR breadth than those given placebo.

Repertoires were generated with immunoSEQ multiplex PCR, while TCRdb's copy carries only in-frame clones and drops some. The sample consists of about 320,000 clones, 86% of them appearing once. The V and J genes are TRBV6-6 and TRBJ1-1, with D unclear. The TCR was taken from a person between 18 and 65 years old who received the Ad26.COV2.S COVID-19 vaccine or a placebo. The sample here was peripheral blood, taken in a trial of Ad26.COV2.S vaccine versus placebo. The CDR3 is CASSSHQNTEAFF. The CDR3 bases are TGTGCCAGCAGTTCACACCAGAACACTGAAGCTTTCTTT.